These 32 T cell receptor beta chains share one sample of origin, sequenced in a study of shared clonotypes between healthy human individuals. Assay used: immunoSEQ multiplex PCR; TCRdb lists only in-frame clones, some missing. Counted here are a few million clones, 80% to 95% occurring once; the ten biggest clones make up roughly 0.36%. Sequences were obtained from naive CD4+ T cells from PBMCs. As to subset: CD45RA+ positively selected. Every receptor here comes from a man aged 18 to 29 in good health. Some clones in this sample may be carry-over from other donors' samples.

This chain joins TRBV9 and TRBJ1-4; TRBD1 matches at 8 bases. CDR1 is SGDLS, CDR2 YYNGEE, per germline. The CDR3 sequence is 15 residues long. The trim removed 3 bases at V and 7 bases at J, leaving 8 bases unmatched. This CDR3 is CASSANGQGGEKLFF. The CDR3, as DNA: TGTGCCAGCAGCGCCAACGGACAGGGAGGTGAAAAACTGTTTTTT.

The J gene is TRBJ2-1, the V gene TRBV28; TRBD2 agrees at 8 bases. Looked up from germline, CDR1 is MDHEN and CDR2 is SYDVKM. Germline trimming cut 8 bases from V and 3 bases from J; bases unmatched to any gene: 15. The CDR3 has 17 amino acids. The CDR3 loop is CASSTPHSGRFYNEQFF. The CDR3 nucleotides are TGTGCCAGCTCAACACCCCACAGCGGGAGATTCTACAATGAGCAGTTCTTC.

This chain uses TRBV29-1 with TRBJ2-1; the D gene is possibly TRBD2 (7 bases). CDR1 and CDR2 from the germline V gene are SQVTM and ANQGSEA. This CDR3 has 20 residues. V was clipped by 5 bases and J by 1 base, with 30 bases between them. Here the CDR3 reads CSVRKGGAGIGSMSYNEQFF. The CDR3 DNA reads TGCAGCGTTAGGAAAGGGGGGGCAGGGATCGGGAGTATGTCCTACAATGAGCAGTTCTTC.

The rearrangement links TRBV30 to TRBJ2-1; either TRBD1 or TRBD2 may supply D (7 bases each). Trimming stripped 8 bases from V and 0 bases from J, with 17 bases between. Germline CDR1 reads GTSNPN; CDR2 reads SVGIG (reference sequence). This CDR3 comprises 15 residues. The CDR3 DNA reads TGTGCCCAGGGGGGGGACCCTAGCTCCTACAATGAGCAGTTCTTC. Its translation is CAQGGDPSSYNEQFF. The complete variable domain, with remaining parts taken from reference TRBV30 and TRBJ2-1, reads SQTIHQWPATLVQPVGSPLSLECTVEGTSNPNLYWYRQAAGRGLQLLFYSVGIGQISSEVPQNLSASRPQDRQFILSSKKLLLSDSGFYLCAQGGDPSSYNEQFFGPGTRLTVL.

The chain carries TRBV25-1 and TRBJ1-5; no definite D call. This CDR3 comprises 11 residues. In germline, CDR1 is MGHDK, CDR2 SYGVNS. V was clipped by 4 bases and J by 13 bases, with 11 bases between them. The CDR3 nucleotides are TGTGCCAGCAGTGGACCCGGGTCTCAGCATTTT. The encoded protein is CASSGPGSQHF.

This clone came up a few times. The rearrangement joins TRBV5-1 to TRBJ2-1, with D possibly matching TRBD1 (6 bases). The V gene lost 2 bases and the J gene lost 0 bases, with 9 bases spanning the gap. Germline lookup yields CDR1 SGHRS and CDR2 YFSETQ. This CDR3 spans 15 amino acids. The CDR3 DNA sequence: TGCGCCAGCAGCTTCCAGGGGAGCTCCTACAATGAGCAGTTCTTC. It specifies CASSFQGSSYNEQFF.

The rearrangement links TRBV28 to TRBJ1-3; D not resolved. Trimming took 4 bases from V and 4 from J, leaving 17 bases between them. CDR1 MDHEN and CDR2 SYDVKM come from the germline V gene. The CDR3 is 16 residues long. CDR3 region: CASSSPGGPRGNTIYF. The CDR3 bases are TGTGCCAGCAGTTCACCCGGCGGGCCCCGGGGAAACACCATATATTTT. Combining the CDR3 with reference TRBV28 and TRBJ1-3 gives the whole variable domain DVKVTQSSRYLVKRTGEKVFLECVQDMDHENMFWYRQDPGLGLRLIYFSYDVKMKEKGDIPEGYSVSREKKERFSLILESASTNQTSMYLCASSSPGGPRGNTIYFGEGSWLTVV.

This sequence joins TRBV6-5 and TRBJ1-2; 11 bases map to TRBD1. CDR3 length equals 14 residues. Trimming removed 7 bases from V and 7 bases from J; junction bases left unmatched: 8. The germline V gene encodes CDR1 MNHEY and CDR2 SVGAGI. The CDR3 DNA reads TGTGCCAGCACCCCGCGGACAGGGGGCTCTGGCTACACCTTC. Amino acids: CASTPRTGGSGYTF.

V gene TRBV18 combines with J gene TRBJ1-1, with a possible D match to TRBD1 (6 bases). Trimming cost V 5 bases and J 6 bases, with 13 bases left between them. CDR3 length: 13 residues. The germline V gene has CDR1 KGHSH and CDR2 LQKENI. CDR3 sequence (DNA): TGTGCCAGCTCAGAGAACAGGGAAGCTGAAGCTTTCTTT. This codes for CASSENREAEAFF. The entire variable domain, with the rest obtained from reference TRBV18 and TRBJ1-1, is as follows: NAGVMQNPRHLVRRRGQEARLRCSPMKGHSHVYWYRQLPEEGLKFMVYLQKENIIDESGMPKERFSAEFPKEGPSILRIQQVVRGDSAAYFCASSENREAEAFFGQGTRLTVV.

The chain uses TRBV10-3 and TRBJ1-2; D is undetermined. Trimming cost V 8 bases and J 8 bases, with 9 bases left between them. There are 10 residues in the CDR3. CDR1 is ENHRY, CDR2 SYGVKD, per germline. The chain's CDR3 is CAIGVNGYTF. The CDR3 coding sequence is TGTGCCATCGGGGTTAACGGCTACACCTTC.

The gene calls are TRBV28 and TRBJ2-7; 8 bases match TRBD1. Per the germline V gene, CDR1 is MDHEN and CDR2 is SYDVKM. The CDR3 covers 15 residues. V lost 3 bases and J lost 1; bases outside the gene matches: 5. The chain's CDR3 is CASSFSTGASYEQYF. In nucleotides, the CDR3 is TGTGCCAGCAGTTTCTCGACAGGGGCGTCCTACGAGCAGTACTTC. Using reference TRBV28 and TRBJ2-7 for the parts outside the CDR3, the full variable domain is DVKVTQSSRYLVKRTGEKVFLECVQDMDHENMFWYRQDPGLGLRLIYFSYDVKMKEKGDIPEGYSVSREKKERFSLILESASTNQTSMYLCASSFSTGASYEQYFGPGTRLTVT.

The rearrangement joins TRBV11-3 to TRBJ2-7; no reliable D call. CDR1 SGHNT and CDR2 YENEEA come from the germline V gene. V lost 1 base, J lost 7 bases, and 11 bases lay in between. This CDR3 has 13 amino acids. The CDR3 spells CASSLVSSSEQYF. The DNA of the CDR3 is TGTGCCAGCAGCTTAGTCTCCTCTTCGGAGCAGTACTTC. The full variable domain, with the rest looked up from reference TRBV11-3 and TRBJ2-7, is EAGVVQSPRYKIIEKKQPVAFWCNPISGHNTLYWYLQNLGQGPELLIRYENEEAVDDSQLPKDRFSAERLKGVDSTLKIQPAELGDSAVYLCASSLVSSSEQYFGPGTRLTVT.

This chain joins TRBV7-9 and TRBJ2-5, with no clear D. The CDR3 runs 15 residues. Trimming cost V 5 bases and J 7 bases, with 20 bases left between them. The germline V gene encodes CDR1 SEHNR and CDR2 FQNEAQ (reference sequence). The CDR3 loop is CASSPTGPIWVTQYF. For the CDR3, the DNA is TGTGCCAGCAGCCCCACCGGCCCCATCTGGGTGACCCAGTACTTC.

This clone was counted once. The V and J genes are TRBV29-1 and TRBJ1-2; 11 positions match TRBD1. Germline V gives CDR1 SQVTM, CDR2 ANQGSEA. Trimming took 3 bases from V and 6 from J; bases not matched to a gene: 9. This CDR3 contains 15 residues. Here the CDR3 reads CSVDLLGQGANGYTF. CDR3 nucleotide sequence: TGCAGCGTTGACCTCCTCGGACAGGGGGCGAATGGCTACACCTTC.

This clone is a singleton in its sample. The chain carries TRBV14 and TRBJ2-3; 7 bases map to TRBD1. This CDR3 contains 15 residues. CDR1 is SGHDN, CDR2 FVKESK, per germline. V lost 4 bases and J lost 3; bases outside the gene matches: 7. This CDR3 is CASSPRDRVTDTQYF. CDR3 in DNA: TGTGCCAGCAGCCCCCGGGACAGAGTTACAGATACGCAGTATTTT.

The genes are TRBV29-1 and TRBJ2-1; D may be TRBD1 or TRBD2 (5 bases each). This CDR3 has 15 amino acids. V shed 4 bases and J shed 4 bases, with 17 bases lying between them. Germline CDR1 SQVTM, CDR2 ANQGSEA. The CDR3 nucleotides read TGCAGCGTTGTACTTGGGGTGAGGGGTTACAATGAGCAGTTCTTC. It yields the protein CSVVLGVRGYNEQFF.

J is TRBJ1-1 and V is TRBV5-1, with D maybe TRBD1 (6 bases). The ends were cut back, 8 bases at V and 4 bases at J, with 21 bases in the middle. The CDR3 covers 15 residues. Per germline, CDR1 SGHRS and CDR2 YFSETQ. CDR3 protein: CASSGAGLGATEAFF. The CDR3 bases are TGCGCCAGTTCGGGGGCAGGACTGGGGGCCACTGAAGCTTTCTTT. Using reference TRBV5-1 and TRBJ1-1 for the parts outside the CDR3, the full variable domain is KAGVTQTPRYLIKTRGQQVTLSCSPISGHRSVSWYQQTPGQGLQFLFEYFSETQRNKGNFPGRFSGRQFSNSRSEMNVSTLELGDSALYLCASSGAGLGATEAFFGQGTRLTVV.

The genes are TRBV25-1 and TRBJ2-5; D is ambiguous. The ends were cut back, 8 bases at V and 1 base at J, with 17 bases in the middle. Germline-derived CDR1 and CDR2 are MGHDK and SYGVNS. CDR3 size: 15 residues. CDR3 amino acids: CASESLMGSQETQYF. Written as DNA, the CDR3 is TGTGCCAGCGAATCCTTAATGGGTTCCCAAGAGACCCAGTACTTC.

This chain uses TRBV29-1 with TRBJ2-7; D is possibly TRBD1 or TRBD2 (5 bases each). The CDR3 spans 15 residues. The germline V and J ends were trimmed by 4 bases and 3 bases, with 19 bases remaining between them. Germline CDR1 is SQVTM and CDR2 is ANQGSEA. The CDR3 reads CSVGDLGHGGYEQYF. In DNA form, the CDR3 reads TGCAGCGTTGGGGACCTGGGGCATGGAGGCTACGAGCAGTACTTC.

This clone occurred once. The chain recombines TRBV2 with TRBJ1-1, with 9 positions matching TRBD1. V was clipped by 7 bases and J by 5 bases; unmatched bases: 8. Germline assignment: CDR1 SNHLY and CDR2 FYNNEI. The CDR3 runs to 14 residues. The CDR3 here is CASKEQGAGTEAFF. The CDR3 DNA is TGTGCCAGCAAAGAACAGGGGGCAGGTACTGAAGCTTTCTTT.

The chain employs TRBV29-1 and TRBJ2-7, with D perhaps TRBD1 (5 bases). V was clipped by 4 bases and J by 0 bases, with 19 bases between them. CDR1 and CDR2 from the germline V gene are SQVTM and ANQGSEA. This CDR3 comprises 16 residues. The CDR3 DNA reads TGCAGCGTTGCCCCGGCGCCCGAACAGGCCTCCTACGAGCAGTACTTC. It is translated as CSVAPAPEQASYEQYF.

The chain recombines TRBV28 with TRBJ2-1; D may be TRBD1 (5 bases). This CDR3 region has 16 residues. Germline V gene lookup returns CDR1 MDHEN and CDR2 SYDVKM. The germline V and J ends were trimmed by 5 bases and 2 bases, with 16 bases remaining between them. This CDR3 is CASSLTGQPTYNEQFF. In DNA form, the CDR3 reads TGTGCCAGCAGTCTCACAGGCCAACCAACCTACAATGAGCAGTTCTTC.

A note on this clone: The same CDR3 also results from other DNA sequences found in this sample. V gene TRBV7-6 combines with J gene TRBJ2-7; D gene unclear. V was trimmed by 5 bases and J by 3 bases, leaving 8 bases between them. CDR3 length equals 12 residues. CDR1 and CDR2 (germline): SGHVS, FNYEAQ. CDR3 amino acids: CASSLKGYEQYF. In nucleotides, the CDR3 is TGTGCCAGCAGCCTCAAGGGCTACGAGCAGTACTTC. Full variable domain (remainder filled in from reference TRBV7-6 and TRBJ2-7): GAGVSQSPRYKVTKRGQDVALRCDPISGHVSLYWYRQALGQGPEFLTYFNYEAQQDKSGLPNDRFSAERPEGSISTLTIQRTEQRDSAMYRCASSLKGYEQYFGPGTRLTVT.

The chain combines TRBV9 with TRBJ2-5, with D maybe TRBD1 (6 bases). Between the trimmed V and J ends, which lost 5 bases and 5 bases, there was a span of 13 bases. This CDR3 is 13 amino acids long. The germline CDR1 and CDR2 sequences are SGDLS and YYNGEE. The CDR3 protein is CASSTGIGETQYF. The CDR3, as DNA: TGTGCCAGCAGTACAGGGATAGGGGAGACCCAGTACTTC.

About this clone itself: Different DNA sequences within this sample yield the same CDR3. The chain joins TRBV5-1 to TRBJ2-7; 9 bases agree with TRBD2. In germline, CDR1 is SGHRS, CDR2 YFSETQ. J lost 0 bases, V lost 0 bases, and 4 bases had no gene match. The CDR3 runs to 16 residues. The DNA of the CDR3 is TGCGCCAGCAGCTTGGGTAGTAGCGGGAGCTCCTACGAGCAGTACTTC. This encodes CASSLGSSGSSYEQYF.

This clone showed up just a few times. The chain uses TRBV6-1 and TRBJ1-2, with 10 nucleotides matching TRBD1. V lost 6 bases, J lost 2 bases, and 6 bases stayed unmatched. The CDR3 covers 15 residues. The germline V gene encodes CDR1 MNHNS and CDR2 SASEGT. This CDR3 is CASSVTGGSNYGYTF. CDR3 coding DNA: TGTGCCAGCAGCGTGACAGGGGGCTCCAACTATGGCTACACCTTC.

The chain links TRBV11-2 to TRBJ2-5; D may be TRBD2 (6 bases). The CDR3 totals 16 residues. The ends were cut back, 1 base at V and 4 bases at J, with 16 bases in the middle. The germline V gene has CDR1 SGHAT and CDR2 FQNNGV. CDR3 protein: CASSLAGSGIPETQYF. CDR3 nucleotide sequence: TGTGCCAGCAGCTTAGCCGGGAGTGGTATTCCAGAGACCCAGTACTTC.

The J gene is TRBJ2-5, the V gene TRBV5-4, with TRBD1 identical over 10 bases. This CDR3 has 12 amino acids. V lost 4 bases, J lost 13 bases, and 7 bases stayed unmatched. The germline V gene has CDR1 SGHNT and CDR2 YYREEE (reference sequence). CDR3 residues: CASSKDRGRGYF. CDR3 sequence (DNA): TGTGCCAGCAGCAAAGACAGGGGGCGAGGGTACTTC.

The CDR3 DNA reads TGTGCCAGCAGTTTATCCCACTTTCATAACGAGCAGTACTTC. Amino acids: CASSLSHFHNEQYF. The V call is TRBV27, the J call TRBJ2-7, with D uncertain. Germline assignment: CDR1 MNHEY and CDR2 SMNVEV (reference sequence). This CDR3 region has 14 residues. Trimming cost V 0 bases and J 5 bases, with 11 bases left between them.

The chain combines TRBV2 with TRBJ2-3; unclear D gene. The CDR3 loop spans 13 amino acids. The V end was cut by 5 bases, the J end by 4 bases, with 10 bases between. The V gene's germline CDR1 is SNHLY and CDR2 FYNNEI. The CDR3 nucleotides are TGTGCCAGCAGTAGTCTAGAGGCAGATACGCAGTATTTT. Translated: CASSSLEADTQYF.

The chain uses TRBV28 and TRBJ1-5; the D gene is possibly TRBD1 (6 bases). CDR3 length equals 18 residues. Trimming stripped 6 bases from V and 0 bases from J, with 21 bases between. CDR1 and CDR2 (germline): MDHEN, SYDVKM. The CDR3 loop is CASRTGGALGFSNQPQHF. DNA of the CDR3: TGTGCCAGCAGGACTGGGGGGGCTCTGGGGTTTAGCAATCAGCCCCAGCATTTT.

This sequence joins TRBV29-1 and TRBJ2-1, with a possible D match to TRBD1 (5 bases). V dropped 4 bases and J dropped 8 bases, with 9 bases sitting between them. This CDR3 region has 11 residues. CDR1 SQVTM and CDR2 ANQGSEA come from the germline V gene. CDR3 in amino acids: CSVARVDEQFF. The CDR3 DNA follows: TGCAGCGTTGCCAGGGTCGATGAGCAGTTCTTC.